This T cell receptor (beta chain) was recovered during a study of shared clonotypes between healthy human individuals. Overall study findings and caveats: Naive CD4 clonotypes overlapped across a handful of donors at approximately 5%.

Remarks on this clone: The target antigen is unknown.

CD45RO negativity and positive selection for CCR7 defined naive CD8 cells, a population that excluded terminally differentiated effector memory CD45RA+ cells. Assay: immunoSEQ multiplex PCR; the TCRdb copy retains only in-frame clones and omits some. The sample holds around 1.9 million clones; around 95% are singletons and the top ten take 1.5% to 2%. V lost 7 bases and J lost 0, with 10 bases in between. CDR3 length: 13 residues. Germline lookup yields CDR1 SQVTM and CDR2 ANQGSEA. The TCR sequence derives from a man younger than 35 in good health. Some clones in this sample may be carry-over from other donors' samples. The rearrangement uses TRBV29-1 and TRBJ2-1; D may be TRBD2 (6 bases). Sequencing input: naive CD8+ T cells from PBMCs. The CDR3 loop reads CSAAGSSYNEQFF. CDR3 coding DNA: TGCAGCGCCGCGGGGAGCTCCTACAATGAGCAGTTCTTC.